Reported below is one T cell receptor beta chain. This specimen comes from a study of blood T cell repertoires in COVID-19. CDR3 length equals 16 residues. Study processing details: Amplification of reference gene primers provided the estimated nucleated cell counts. Only in-frame clones appear in the TCRdb table, and some are missing; sequencing was by immunoSEQ multiplex PCR. V, J and clone size are taken as reported in that table, and D and trimming were inferred from the DNA itself. Altogether approximately 280,000 clones are present, roughly nine tenths being singletons, with the ten largest covering 2.2%.

The chain couples TRBV21-1 to TRBJ2-3; no check of the table's D call, TRBD2, against the DNA was made. TRBV21-1 is a known pseudogene. The source is a man aged 50 to 59 with acute or convalescent COVID-19. Sequenced input: peripheral blood. CDR3 residues: CASSNWRGGLTDTQYF. For the CDR3, the DNA is TGTGCCAGCAGCAATTGGAGGGGGGGCCTGACAGATACGCAGTATTTT.